This entry features one TCR beta chain sequence. Its recognized antigen is unknown. Base qualities are not provided; no much larger clone lies one nucleotide away. The time point label here, explained by the study, means: week 3, after first cycle of checkpoint inhibitor. Blood samples were collected before treatment (T0) and at week 3 (W3), after the first cycle of checkpoint blockade. Except for two patients with rapid clinical progression, response was assessed 12 weeks after the first infusion by RECIST 1.1; disease control meant complete response, partial response or stable disease. Patients were not eligible if they had prior systemic cancer treatment, concomitant immunosuppressant therapy or synchronous other active malignancies. Both bulk PBMC and plasma cell-free DNA were sequenced for TCR beta so that circulating cells and T cell turnover could be tracked. PBMC were isolated from blood with Lymphoprep and SepMate tubes, followed by red cell lysis. QIAamp DNA Blood Mini kits were used to extract DNA from PBMC and from sorted T cell subsets.

The sample originates from a study of blood T cell dynamics during melanoma immunotherapy (dated by TCRdb to about 2020). For the study in its entirety: The patients had metastatic melanoma and were given first-line pembrolizumab or nivolumab plus ipilimumab as standard of care in the United Kingdom. To find early correlates of response, peripheral T cell receptor repertoires were profiled in metastatic melanoma patients before and after one cycle of checkpoint inhibitor therapy. The training cohort was made up of consecutive patients, while a further independent group of patients from the same centre was pooled to form an external validation set.

A fixed 350 ng of DNA was loaded for every bulk PBMC sample. TCR beta CDR3 sequences were amplified from genomic DNA using the immunoSEQ TCRb Assay kit according to manufacturer instructions. The KAPA Library Quantification Kit for Illumina platforms was used to quantify the pooled libraries by qPCR. Pooled libraries were clustered at roughly 0.6-1.2 pM and sequenced on an Illumina NextSeq 500. The published analysis was carried out like this. TCR data were analyzed with immunoSEQ ANALYZER and the R LymphoSeq package. A rearrangement efficiency score was calculated as productive divided by the sum of productive and non-productive CDR3 sequences. Within each patient, timepoints were compared pairwise for clonality, measured with the Gini coefficient, and for diversity, measured with the Renyi index at alpha=1. In LymphoSeq, clonal relatedness was computed using an edit distance of 3, and repertoire similarity was computed using the Bhattacharyya coefficient. To classify response, a linear discriminant analysis based on week-3 changes in clonality and diversity was built with the R MASS and caret packages. Entries here come from immuneACCESS through TCRdb and include only in-frame sequences with V and J called. Some clones fail to appear in such tables; in the studies checked, an unresolved V gene covers under half of the shortfall, and the cause of the remainder is unknown. V and J calls and clone size are given by that table; D and trimming were obtained from the DNA. Recorded for this sample are a few thousand clones; roughly 78% of them occurred a single time. The ten largest account for 30% to 35% of the sample.

V sheds 5 bases and J sheds 8 bases, leaving 9 bases between their ends. The germline V gene sets CDR1 to LGHNA and CDR2 to YNFKEQ. The CDR3 runs 11 amino acids, cysteine and phenylalanine included. The only DNA kept is the CDR3, 33 bases in frame from the first base. Study-wide findings and limitations: Whether the T cell clones behind the repertoire changes were melanoma-specific or instead reflected general immune activation was something the study could not determine. The relatively small sample size was acknowledged as potentially limiting generalization of the results. Unlike progressors, patients who went on to achieve disease control showed a bifurcated reorganization of the PBMC repertoire at W3, with either increased clonality or increased diversity.

The sample in question was blood, obtained from a patient treated with checkpoint blockade. The sequence came from a human donor with melanoma. The rearrangement joined TRBV4-2 to TRBJ1-2; the D gene identity is not certain. The CDR3 in this case is CASSSLWGYTF. The DNA is as follows: TGTGCCAGCAGCTCCCTTTGGGGCTACACCTTC.